This TCR beta chain came from a study of T cell responses to AZD1222 COVID-19 vaccine. Study-level findings and limits: Increases in Spike-specific TCR breadth and depth were seen after two AZD1222 doses. Donors were largely white British and mainly female; clonal diversity was possibly underestimated. The reported proportion of spike-specific TCRs targeting unmutated variant regions was nearly half. Spike-wide vaccine-associated CD4 TCRs dominated at 160-218 and 743-854.

Sequenced by immunoSEQ multiplex PCR; TCRdb stores in-frame clones only, minus some. Among about 190,000 clones listed, almost 95% were seen once. CDR1 is SQVTM and CDR2 is ANQGSEA in the germline V gene. The CDR3 is made up of 15 amino acids. The V end lost 3 bases, the J end lost 6 bases, and 17 bases lay between the germline ends. This clone showed up just once. The antigen is not known. This specimen consisted of peripheral blood, obtained on day 0 of AZD1222 vaccination. V gene TRBV29-1 combines with J gene TRBJ1-4, with TRBD1 as a possible D gene (5 bases). This clonotype was obtained from an adult in good health. The CDR3, as DNA: TGCAGCGTTGAGGTGGGGTCTGGACACCATGAAAAACTGTTTTTT. Translating it yields CSVEVGSGHHEKLFF.